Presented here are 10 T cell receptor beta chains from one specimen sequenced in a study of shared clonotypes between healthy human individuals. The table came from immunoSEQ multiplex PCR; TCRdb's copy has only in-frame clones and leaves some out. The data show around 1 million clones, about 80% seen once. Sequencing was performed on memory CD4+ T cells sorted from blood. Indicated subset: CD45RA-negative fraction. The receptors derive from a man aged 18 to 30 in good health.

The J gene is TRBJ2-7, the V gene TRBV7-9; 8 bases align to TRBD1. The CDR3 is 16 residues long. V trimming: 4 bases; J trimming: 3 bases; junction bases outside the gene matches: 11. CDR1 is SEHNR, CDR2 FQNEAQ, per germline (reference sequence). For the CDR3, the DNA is TGTGCCAGCAGCTCAATACCAGGGACAGGTCTCTACGAGCAGTACTTC. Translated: CASSSIPGTGLYEQYF. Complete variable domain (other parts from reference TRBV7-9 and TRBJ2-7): DTGVSQNPRHKITKRGQNVTFRCDPISEHNRLYWYRQTLGQGPEFLTYFQNEAQLEKSRLLSDRFSAERPKGSFSTLEIQRTEQGDSAMYLCASSSIPGTGLYEQYFGPGTRLTVT.

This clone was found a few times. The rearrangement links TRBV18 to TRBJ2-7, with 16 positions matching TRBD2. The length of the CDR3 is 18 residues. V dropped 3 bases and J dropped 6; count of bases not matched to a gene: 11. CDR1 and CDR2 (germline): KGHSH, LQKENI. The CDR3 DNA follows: TGTGCCAGCTCACCGGGACTAGCGGGAGGGCCAAAGGGAATCGAGCAGTACTTC. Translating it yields CASSPGLAGGPKGIEQYF.

The CDR3 protein is CASSFSPGSTDTQYF. The CDR3 nucleotides are TGTGCCAGCAGTTTCAGCCCCGGCAGCACAGATACGCAGTATTTT. The chain is built from TRBV27 and TRBJ2-3; D is ambiguous. CDR3 length equals 15 residues. CDR1 MNHEY and CDR2 SMNVEV come from the germline V gene (reference sequence). V lost 3 bases and J 0 bases, leaving 10 bases between the germline ends.

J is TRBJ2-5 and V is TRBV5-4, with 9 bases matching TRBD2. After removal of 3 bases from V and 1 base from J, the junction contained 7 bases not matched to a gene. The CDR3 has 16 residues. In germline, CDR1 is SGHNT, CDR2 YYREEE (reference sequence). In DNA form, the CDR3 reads TGTGCCAGCAGCTCGAGGGCTAGCGGGGTCCAAGAGACCCAGTACTTC. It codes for CASSSRASGVQETQYF. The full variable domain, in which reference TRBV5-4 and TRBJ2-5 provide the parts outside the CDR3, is ETGVTQSPTHLIKTRGQQVTLRCSSQSGHNTVSWYQQALGQGPQFIFQYYREEENGRGNFPPRFSGLQFPNYSSELNVNALELDDSALYLCASSSRASGVQETQYFGPGTRLLVL.

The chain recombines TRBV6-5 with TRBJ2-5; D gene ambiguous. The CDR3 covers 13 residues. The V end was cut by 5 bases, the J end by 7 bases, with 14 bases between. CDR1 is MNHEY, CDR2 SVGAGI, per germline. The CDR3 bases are TGTGCCAGCAGTCCCCGTGAGTGGGGGACCCAGTACTTC. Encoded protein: CASSPREWGTQYF.

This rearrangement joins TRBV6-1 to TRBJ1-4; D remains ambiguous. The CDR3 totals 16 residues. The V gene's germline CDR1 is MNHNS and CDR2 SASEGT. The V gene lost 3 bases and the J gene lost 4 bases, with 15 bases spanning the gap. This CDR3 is CASSDGKADYNEKLFF. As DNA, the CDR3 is TGTGCCAGCAGTGACGGAAAAGCCGACTATAATGAAAAACTGTTTTTT.

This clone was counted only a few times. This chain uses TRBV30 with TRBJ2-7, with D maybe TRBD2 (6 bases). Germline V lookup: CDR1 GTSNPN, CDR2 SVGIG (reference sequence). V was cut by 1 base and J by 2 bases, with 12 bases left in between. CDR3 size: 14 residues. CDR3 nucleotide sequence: TGTGCCTGGAGTGCCGGGACTCACACCTACGAGCAGTACTTC. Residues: CAWSAGTHTYEQYF.

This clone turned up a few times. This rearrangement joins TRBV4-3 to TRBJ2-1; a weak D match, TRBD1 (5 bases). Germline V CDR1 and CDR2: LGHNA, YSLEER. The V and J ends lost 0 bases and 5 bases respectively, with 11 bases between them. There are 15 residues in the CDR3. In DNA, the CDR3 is TGCGCCAGCAGCCAAGATTGGGCAGGGAACAATGAGCAGTTCTTC. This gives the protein CASSQDWAGNNEQFF.

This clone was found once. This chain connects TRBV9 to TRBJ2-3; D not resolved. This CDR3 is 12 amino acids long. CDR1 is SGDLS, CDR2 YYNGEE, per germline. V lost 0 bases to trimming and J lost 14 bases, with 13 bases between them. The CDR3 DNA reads TGTGCCAGCAGCGTAGAGGCAACCGCGCTGTATTTT. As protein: CASSVEATALYF.

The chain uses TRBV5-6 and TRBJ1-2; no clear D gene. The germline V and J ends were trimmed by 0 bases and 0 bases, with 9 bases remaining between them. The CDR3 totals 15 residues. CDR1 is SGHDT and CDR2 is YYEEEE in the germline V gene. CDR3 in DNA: TGTGCCAGCAGCTTGGAACTATTAGCTAACTATGGCTACACCTTC. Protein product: CASSLELLANYGYTF. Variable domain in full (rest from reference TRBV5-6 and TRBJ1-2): DAGVTQSPTHLIKTRGQQVTLRCSPKSGHDTVSWYQQALGQGPQFIFQYYEEEERQRGNFPDRFSGHQFPNYSSELNVNALLLGDSALYLCASSLELLANYGYTFGSGTRLTVV.